This record covers a single T cell receptor beta chain. The data were produced by immunoSEQ multiplex PCR, yet TCRdb's version contains in-frame clones alone and is incomplete. The sample yields hundreds of thousands of clones, over 75% seen once. The sample comes from a study of blood T cell repertoires in COVID-19. Germline CDR1 is SGDLS and CDR2 is YYNGEE. The J segment lost 3 bases and the V segment lost 3 bases, leaving 4 bases of the junction unmatched. This CDR3 contains 15 residues. The chain joins TRBV9 to TRBJ1-1; TRBD1 aligns across 11 bases. The sequence was obtained from a young man who had recovered from COVID-19. The material sequenced was PBMCs or T cells enriched from blood (not recorded which). CDR3 sequence (DNA): TGTGCCAGCAGCGGAGGACAGGGGGCTTACACTGAAGCTTTCTTT. It yields the protein CASSGGQGAYTEAFF.